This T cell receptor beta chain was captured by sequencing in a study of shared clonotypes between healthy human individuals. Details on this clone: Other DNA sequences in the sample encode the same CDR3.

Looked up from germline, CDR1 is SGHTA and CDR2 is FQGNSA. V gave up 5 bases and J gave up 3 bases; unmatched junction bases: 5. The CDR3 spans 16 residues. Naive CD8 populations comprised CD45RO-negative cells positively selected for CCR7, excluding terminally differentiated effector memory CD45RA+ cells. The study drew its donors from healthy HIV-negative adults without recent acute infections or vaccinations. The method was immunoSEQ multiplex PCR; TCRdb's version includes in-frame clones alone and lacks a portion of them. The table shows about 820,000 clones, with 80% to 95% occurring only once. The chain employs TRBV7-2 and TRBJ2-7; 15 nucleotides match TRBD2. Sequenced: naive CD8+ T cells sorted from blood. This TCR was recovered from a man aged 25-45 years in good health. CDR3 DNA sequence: TGTGCCAGCAGCCTGGGACTAGCGGGAGGATACTACGAGCAGTACTTC. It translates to CASSLGLAGGYYEQYF.